A single sample is the source of the 30 T cell receptor beta chains below, sequenced in a study of shared clonotypes between healthy human individuals. The table came from immunoSEQ multiplex PCR; TCRdb's copy has only in-frame clones and leaves some out. The sample has approximately 640,000 clones, about two thirds seen once. The sequenced material came from memory CD4+ T cells sorted from blood. Subset meaning: CD45RA-negative fraction. These receptors were collected from a woman in her 30s in good health.

The rearrangement joins TRBV5-1 to TRBJ1-1; D perhaps matches TRBD1 (5 bases). This CDR3 is 17 amino acids long. In germline, CDR1 is SGHRS, CDR2 YFSETQ. V lost 1 base, J lost 1 base, and 17 bases lay in between. CDR3 DNA: TGCGCCAGCAGCTTGCGTTCAGGGATCGCGGGGAACACTGAAGCTTTCTTT. As protein: CASSLRSGIAGNTEAFF.

The V call is TRBV19, the J call TRBJ1-5; D may be TRBD1 (6 bases). Per the germline V gene, CDR1 is LNHDA and CDR2 is SQIVND (reference sequence). With 9 bases removed from V and 0 bases from J, the gap between germline ends came to 15 bases. The length of the CDR3 is 15 residues. The CDR3 sequence: CASSPGTSSNQPQHF. CDR3 coding DNA: TGTGCCAGCAGTCCCGGGACATCTAGCAATCAGCCCCAGCATTTT.

CDR3 nucleotide sequence: TGTGCCACCCGGGGGGAGACCCAGTACTTC. The encoded protein is CATRGETQYF. This sequence joins TRBV28 and TRBJ2-5; a possible D gene is TRBD2 (6 bases). In germline, CDR1 is MDHEN, CDR2 SYDVKM. Trimming cost V 10 bases and J 5 bases, with 8 bases left between them. The length of the CDR3 is 10 residues.

As DNA, the CDR3 is TGTGCCAGCAGCCTGAGAACAACAGGCAAACCTGGAAACACCATATATTTT. Its translation: CASSLRTTGKPGNTIYF. The V gene is TRBV13, the J gene TRBJ1-3; the D gene is possibly TRBD1 (5 bases). The CDR3 contains 17 residues. V was clipped by 5 bases and J by 2 bases, with 19 bases between them. The germline CDR1 and CDR2 sequences are PRHDT and FYEKMQ (reference sequence). Supplemented by reference TRBV13 and TRBJ1-3, the full variable domain reads AAGVIQSPRHLIKEKRETATLKCYPIPRHDTVYWYQQGPGQDPQFLISFYEKMQSDKGSIPDRFSAQQFSDYHSELNMSSLELGDSALYFCASSLRTTGKPGNTIYFGEGSWLTVV.

This clone occurred a few times. This may come from a read error, since a much larger clone is one base off. The identical CDR3 is also encoded by other nucleotide sequences in the sample. V and J are TRBV28 and TRBJ2-7; D uncertain. CDR1 MDHEN and CDR2 SYDVKM come from the germline V gene. V was clipped by 5 bases and J by 1 base, with 3 bases between them. This CDR3 contains 11 residues. The CDR3 protein is CASSHSYEQYF. CDR3 DNA: TGTGCCAGCAGTCATTCCTACGAGCAGTACTTC.

The V call is TRBV10-1, the J call TRBJ2-5, with 7 bases identical to TRBD1. Germline V lookup: CDR1 WNHNN, CDR2 SYGVQD (reference sequence). The length of the CDR3 is 12 residues. J lost 7 bases, V lost 9 bases, and 8 bases had no gene match. The DNA for the CDR3 is TGCGCCAGGACGGGGACAGCTTGGACCCAGTACTTC. Its protein is CARTGTAWTQYF.

V usage is TRBV19 and J usage is TRBJ1-2; the match to TRBD1 covers 8 bases. The V segment lost 4 bases and the J segment 2 bases; nucleotides outside the gene matches: 6. CDR1 LNHDA and CDR2 SQIVND come from the germline V gene (reference sequence). This CDR3 has 15 amino acids. In DNA form, the CDR3 reads TGTGCCAGTAGTACTTATGGACAGGGCAACTATGGCTACACCTTC. Residues: CASSTYGQGNYGYTF. Together with reference TRBV19 and TRBJ1-2, the CDR3 gives the full variable domain: DGGITQSPKYLFRKEGQNVTLSCEQNLNHDAMYWYRQDPGQGLRLIYYSQIVNDFQKGDIAEGYSVSREKKESFPLTVTSAQKNPTAFYLCASSTYGQGNYGYTFGSGTRLTVV.

The V gene is TRBV6-5, the J gene TRBJ1-1; D unclear. This CDR3 has 15 amino acids. The germline CDR1 and CDR2 sequences are MNHEY and SVGAGI. V was shortened by 0 bases and J by 6 bases, with 14 bases between the two germline ends. The chain's CDR3 is CASSYSQPTKAEAFF. CDR3 bases: TGTGCCAGCAGTTACTCACAGCCCACCAAGGCTGAAGCTTTCTTT.

The chain recombines TRBV7-8 with TRBJ1-5, with D perhaps matching TRBD1 (6 bases). The germline V gene encodes CDR1 SGHVS and CDR2 FQNEAQ. V gave up 0 bases and J gave up 0 bases, with 12 bases separating them. The CDR3 has 17 residues. The CDR3 loop is CASSLASGGFSNQPQHF. CDR3 nucleotide sequence: TGTGCCAGCAGCTTAGCTTCTGGGGGCTTTAGCAATCAGCCCCAGCATTTT.

This clone came up a few times. V and J are TRBV25-1 and TRBJ2-5; 10 nucleotides line up with TRBD2. The CDR3 length is 18 residues. Germline CDR1 and CDR2: MGHDK and SYGVNS. Trimming removed 2 bases from V and 5 bases from J; junction bases left unmatched: 14. Here the CDR3 reads CASSESLASGSFEETQYF. For the CDR3, the DNA is TGTGCCAGCAGTGAAAGTCTGGCTAGCGGGAGTTTTGAGGAGACCCAGTACTTC.

The V and J genes are TRBV27 and TRBJ2-7; D is unresolved. Germline lookup yields CDR1 MNHEY and CDR2 SMNVEV (reference sequence). The V gene lost 2 bases and the J gene lost 4 bases, with 15 bases spanning the gap. This CDR3 is built from 15 residues. The CDR3 region has the DNA TGTGCCAGCAGTTTAAAGGCCCTCTCTCCTTACGAGCAGTACTTC. It specifies CASSLKALSPYEQYF.

This chain links TRBV5-1 with TRBJ1-2; tentatively, D is TRBD1 (5 bases). The CDR3 runs 12 residues. V lost 4 bases, J lost 8 bases, and 12 bases lay in between. Germline V gene sequence: CDR1 SGHRS, CDR2 YFSETQ. The CDR3: CASSGTRRGYTF. The CDR3 DNA reads as TGCGCCAGCAGCGGGACGCGGCGGGGCTACACCTTC.

This clone came up once. The rearrangement links TRBV18 to TRBJ2-3, with 9 bases lining up with TRBD1. The CDR3 length is 15 residues. Germline V lookup: CDR1 KGHSH, CDR2 LQKENI. V was pared by 5 bases and J by 1 base, with 4 bases of the junction left unmatched. CDR3: CASSFGTGRTDTQYF. For the CDR3, the DNA is TGTGCCAGCTCATTCGGGACAGGGCGCACAGATACGCAGTATTTT.

Worth noting for this clone: Since a far larger clone is one base different, this is likely a read error. The chain employs TRBV28 and TRBJ1-5; TRBD1 might be the D (5 bases). The CDR3 extends over 15 amino acids. The germline V and J ends were trimmed by 2 bases and 3 bases, with 11 bases remaining between them. CDR1 is MDHEN and CDR2 is SYDVKM in the germline V gene. The CDR3 loop reads CASSLNCGANQPQHF. The CDR3 DNA reads as TGTGCCAGCAGTTTAAATTGTGGGGCCAATCAGCCCCAGCATTTT.

This chain uses TRBV19 with TRBJ1-2; D perhaps matches TRBD1 (6 bases). Germline V lookup: CDR1 LNHDA, CDR2 SQIVND (reference sequence). The CDR3 extends over 15 amino acids. The V end was cut by 4 bases, the J end by 1 base, with 13 bases between. The CDR3 loop is CASSSAGAFNYGYTF. CDR3 nucleotides: TGTGCCAGTAGTAGCGCAGGGGCGTTTAACTATGGCTACACCTTC.

This clone showed up just once. The chain is built from TRBV2 and TRBJ2-7, with 10 nucleotides matching TRBD1. Germline CDR1 SNHLY, CDR2 FYNNEI. The CDR3 covers 13 residues. Unmatched junction bases numbered 8, after V lost 8 bases and J lost 7 bases. The CDR3 DNA is TGTGCCAGCGCCGGGACAGGGGCCGGGGAGCAGTACTTC. This gives the protein CASAGTGAGEQYF.

The genes are TRBV18 and TRBJ2-7; 15 bases fit TRBD2. Germline assignment: CDR1 KGHSH and CDR2 LQKENI. The V and J ends lost 5 bases and 6 bases, in that order; junction bases with no gene match: 2. This CDR3 is 14 amino acids long. The CDR3 protein is CASSLGLAGGEQYF. The CDR3 bases are TGTGCCAGCTCATTGGGACTAGCGGGGGGCGAGCAGTACTTC.

V is TRBV7-9 and J is TRBJ2-7, with TRBD2 matching over 7 bases. V lost 5 bases and J lost 6; bases outside the gene matches: 7. CDR1 is SEHNR, CDR2 FQNEAQ, per germline (reference sequence). The CDR3 has 13 amino acids. CDR3 protein: CASSPRLAAEQYF. The CDR3 bases are TGTGCCAGCAGCCCCAGACTAGCTGCCGAGCAGTACTTC. The full variable domain, its missing parts supplied by reference TRBV7-9 and TRBJ2-7, is DTGVSQNPRHKITKRGQNVTFRCDPISEHNRLYWYRQTLGQGPEFLTYFQNEAQLEKSRLLSDRFSAERPKGSFSTLEIQRTEQGDSAMYLCASSPRLAAEQYFGPGTRLTVT.

The chain recombines TRBV7-2 with TRBJ1-4; a possible D gene is TRBD1 (5 bases). The CDR3 is 15 residues long. The germline V gene encodes CDR1 SGHTA and CDR2 FQGNSA. V was pared by 5 bases and J by 7 bases, with 17 bases between. In nucleotides, the CDR3 is TGTGCCAGCAGCCCTGGGACGCTTGGGAGTGAAAAACTGTTTTTT. The encoded protein is CASSPGTLGSEKLFF.

This rearrangement joins TRBV14 to TRBJ2-1; TRBD2 matches 8 bases. The CDR3 totals 16 residues. Germline loops: CDR1 SGHDN, CDR2 FVKESK. Unmatched junction bases numbered 5, after V lost 0 bases and J lost 4 bases. CDR3: CASSQDLLAGYNEQFF. The CDR3 region has the DNA TGTGCCAGCAGCCAAGATCTCTTAGCGGGGTACAATGAGCAGTTCTTC. Full variable domain (missing parts from reference TRBV14 and TRBJ2-1): EAGVTQFPSHSVIEKGQTVTLRCDPISGHDNLYWYRRVMGKEIKFLLHFVKESKQDESGMPNNRFLAERTGGTYSTLKVQPAELEDSGVYFCASSQDLLAGYNEQFFGPGTRLTVL.

The chain joins TRBV19 to TRBJ2-3; TRBD2 matches at 11 bases. Germline V gene lookup returns CDR1 LNHDA and CDR2 SQIVND (reference sequence). CDR3 length: 15 residues. V shed 6 bases and J 4 bases; nucleotides not matched to a gene: 6. CDR3 DNA sequence: TGTGCCAGTAGCAAGACTAGCGGGAACCCAGATACGCAGTATTTT. Its translation is CASSKTSGNPDTQYF.

The chain combines TRBV2 with TRBJ1-1, with a possible D match to TRBD1 (5 bases). CDR1 and CDR2 (germline): SNHLY, FYNNEI. Trimming took 7 bases from V and 4 from J, leaving 13 bases between them. The CDR3 is 13 residues long. The CDR3 DNA reads TGTGCCAGCAAGAACATACAGGCCACTGAAGCTTTCTTT. Protein: CASKNIQATEAFF.

The J gene is TRBJ2-7, the V gene TRBV5-1, with D hard to call. The CDR3 has 13 residues. V lost 4 bases and J 4 bases, leaving 12 bases between the germline ends. Germline V CDR1 and CDR2: SGHRS, YFSETQ. CDR3 in DNA: TGCGCCAGCAGCGAATTGGGCCCTTACGAGCAGTACTTC. This sequence encodes CASSELGPYEQYF. Complete variable domain (other parts from reference TRBV5-1 and TRBJ2-7): KAGVTQTPRYLIKTRGQQVTLSCSPISGHRSVSWYQQTPGQGLQFLFEYFSETQRNKGNFPGRFSGRQFSNSRSEMNVSTLELGDSALYLCASSELGPYEQYFGPGTRLTVT.

This clone was recorded once. For the CDR3, the DNA is TGTGCCAGTACCAGGGACGGCCGAACGAACACCGGGGAGCTGTTTTTT. This translates into CASTRDGRTNTGELFF. The chain has TRBV19 and TRBJ2-2; D assignment may be TRBD1 or TRBD2 (5 bases each). Trimming cost V 7 bases and J 0 bases, with 15 bases left between them. Germline V gives CDR1 LNHDA, CDR2 SQIVND (reference sequence). This CDR3 contains 16 residues.

The CDR3 sequence: CSVTRTGAGEQYF. CDR3 in DNA: TGCAGCGTTACCCGGACAGGGGCGGGGGAGCAGTACTTC. The genes are TRBV29-1 and TRBJ2-7; 9 bases align to TRBD1. The CDR3 is 13 residues long. The germline gives CDR1 SQVTM, CDR2 ANQGSEA. V shed 5 bases, J shed 7 bases, and the junction held 9 bases outside the gene matches.

V gene TRBV11-2 combines with J gene TRBJ1-2; D is perhaps TRBD1 (5 bases). The CDR3 sequence is 14 residues long. The V gene lost 0 bases and the J gene lost 8 bases, with 13 bases spanning the gap. Germline lookup yields CDR1 SGHAT and CDR2 FQNNGV. CDR3 bases: TGTGCCAGCAGCTTAGATCCCCAGGGCCACGGCTACACCTTC. As protein: CASSLDPQGHGYTF.

The CDR3 sequence is CASRDRPNYGYTF. The CDR3 DNA reads TGTGCCAGTCGGGACCGGCCTAACTATGGCTACACCTTC. The V call is TRBV6-5, the J call TRBJ1-2; possible D gene TRBD1, 5 bases. V was cut by 9 bases and J by 0 bases, with 11 bases left in between. Germline loops: CDR1 MNHEY, CDR2 SVGAGI. CDR3 length equals 13 residues.

This clone was observed at least ten times. J is TRBJ2-7 and V is TRBV7-8; 10 bases line up with TRBD2. The CDR3 has 15 residues. With 3 bases clipped from V and 0 bases from J, the junction kept 2 bases outside the gene matches. Germline CDR1 is SGHVS and CDR2 is FQNEAQ. CDR3 protein: CASSFRTSGSYEQYF. As DNA, the CDR3 is TGTGCCAGCAGCTTTCGGACTAGCGGCTCCTACGAGCAGTACTTC.

The chain is built from TRBV25-1 and TRBJ2-5; unclear D gene. V lost 4 bases and J 5 bases, leaving 8 bases between the germline ends. The CDR3 is 12 amino acids. CDR1 and CDR2 from the germline V gene are MGHDK and SYGVNS. The CDR3 loop reads CASSGFLETQYF. CDR3 nucleotides: TGTGCCAGCAGTGGGTTCTTGGAGACCCAGTACTTC. Full variable domain (missing parts from reference TRBV25-1 and TRBJ2-5): EADIYQTPRYLVIGTGKKITLECSQTMGHDKMYWYQQDPGMELHLIHYSYGVNSTEKGDLSSESTVSRIRTEHFPLTLESARPSHTSQYLCASSGFLETQYFGPGTRLLVL.

The rearrangement joins TRBV4-2 to TRBJ2-4; D call uncertain. The V end was cut by 2 bases, the J end by 0 bases, with 14 bases between. This CDR3 region has 17 residues. CDR1 is LGHNA and CDR2 is YNFKEQ in the germline V gene. The CDR3 is CASSQKEGPEAKNIQYF. The CDR3 bases are TGTGCCAGCAGCCAAAAAGAAGGGCCTGAAGCCAAAAACATTCAGTACTTC.